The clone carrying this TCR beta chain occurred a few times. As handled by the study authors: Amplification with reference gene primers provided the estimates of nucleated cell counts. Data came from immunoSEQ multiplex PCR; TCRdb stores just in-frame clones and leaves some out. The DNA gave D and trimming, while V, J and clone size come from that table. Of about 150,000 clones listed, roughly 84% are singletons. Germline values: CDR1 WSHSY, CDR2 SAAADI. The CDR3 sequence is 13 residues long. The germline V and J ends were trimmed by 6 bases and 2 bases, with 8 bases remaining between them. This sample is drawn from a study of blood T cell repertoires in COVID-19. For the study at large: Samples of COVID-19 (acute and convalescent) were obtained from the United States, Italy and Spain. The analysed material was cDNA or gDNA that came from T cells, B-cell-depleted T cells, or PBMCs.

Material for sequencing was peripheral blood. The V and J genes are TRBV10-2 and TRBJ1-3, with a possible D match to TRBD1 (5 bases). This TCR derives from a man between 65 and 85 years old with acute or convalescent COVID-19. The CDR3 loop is CASSGQAGNTIYF. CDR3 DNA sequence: TGCGCCAGCAGCGGACAAGCTGGAAACACCATATATTTT.